The clone carrying this T cell receptor beta chain has ten or more counts. The antigen is undetermined. CDR3 length equals 15 residues. The germline V gene encodes CDR1 LGHNT and CDR2 FRNRAP. V lost 2 bases, J lost 8 bases, and 5 bases stayed unmatched. The data were obtained in a study of T cell repertoires in cytomegalovirus infection. Study background: Carrying CMV and the relevant HLA type showed in public TCR beta signatures.

Study results and limitations: There were HLA-C-restricted CMV-specific TCR beta clonotypes dominating the ex vivo response. Based on cumulative public TCR beta family frequency, carriers of CMV plus the relevant HLA were identified.

Via MiXCR, TCRdb re-called the reads, giving one row per CDR3 protein. The data contain roughly 250,000 distinct CDR3 sequences, 9% to 15% of them singletons. The sample was PBMCs. V usage is TRBV12-5 and J usage is TRBJ2-1, with TRBD2 identical over 11 bases. This clonotype was sampled from a human donor in good health (CMV status not recorded). Some clones in this sample may be carry-over from other donors' samples. Here the CDR3 reads CASGLKLAGAHEQFF. CDR3 DNA sequence: TGTGCTAGTGGTTTGAAACTAGCGGGAGCCCATGAGCAGTTCTTC.